This TCR beta chain was captured by sequencing in a study of radiation and T cells in renal cell carcinoma. As for time point: blood 4 weeks post-SBRT, at nephrectomy. Treatment denoted: 15 Gy SBRT to primary tumor, nephrectomy 4 weeks later. Nephrectomy followed 15 Gy stereotactic body radiation by 4 weeks. Trimming shortened V by 4 bases and J by 12 bases, and 19 bases separated the two germline ends. The CDR3 loop spans 13 amino acids. Germline V gives CDR1 SGHTA, CDR2 FQGNSA. TCRdb's table, derived via immunoSEQ multiplex PCR, lists solely in-frame clones and lacks some. The repertoire consists of about 100,000 clones, with 70% to 85% occurring once and the leading ten covering approximately 7.7%.

This TCR was sampled from a man aged 55 to 70 with renal cell carcinoma. Sample: blood, taken from a patient whose treatment included radiotherapy and nephrectomy. V gene TRBV7-2 combines with J gene TRBJ2-7; D is unresolved. The CDR3 here is CASSSITGRAMYF. As DNA, the CDR3 is TGTGCCAGCAGCTCGATTACGGGCCGGGCTATGTACTTC.